The sequence of this TCR beta chain was determined in a study of blood T cells in healthy people across ages. CDR1 DFQATT and CDR2 SNEGSKA come from the germline V gene (reference sequence). The CDR3 has 11 residues. Each donor had around 9.8 milliliters of peripheral blood drawn. The authors ran a second PCR of roughly 6 to 12 cycles using a sample-barcoded 5' primer and a J-beta primer mix. In TCRdb, the 5' RACE reads were re-called with MiXCR into one record per CDR3 protein. The sample lists under 700,000 distinct CDR3 sequences, about 24% occurring once. This sample also belongs to another study, concerning T cells of mothers and their children. From that paper: Per mother, over 8.5 million TCR beta CDR3 reads were obtained; per child, about 3.3 million.

This rearrangement joins TRBV20-1 to TRBJ2-1, with 7 nucleotides matching TRBD2. The TCR sequence derives from a boy aged 5-17 years in good health. Material: blood. CDR3 loop: CRGGSYNEQFF. CDR3 DNA sequence: TGCAGGGGAGGGAGTTACAATGAGCAGTTCTTC.